A selection of T cell receptor beta chains follows, all from one sample in a study of blood T cells in healthy people across ages. TCRdb re-analysed the 5' RACE reads in MiXCR, keeping a single row per CDR3 protein. The repertoire holds about 1.6 million distinct CDR3 sequences, with around 36% as singletons. Sequencing input: blood. These receptors came from a woman aged 30 to 39 in good health. Both conserved end residues are part of each CDR3. The D gene is left open where the match is weak. For some rows the clone size is stated as once, few or many, or as a class when expanded; others skip it.

>-|TRBJ1-1|TRBV4-1|-
CASSQVGLGGTEAFF
TGCGCCAGCAGCCAAGTCGGACTGGGAGGCACTGAAGCTTTCTTT
>-|TRBJ2-1|TRBV27|many
CASGNNEQFF
TGTGCCAGCGGGAACAATGAGCAGTTCTTC
>TRBD1|TRBJ2-7|TRBV7-2|few
CASSLGQGPRRSYEQYF
TGTGCCAGCAGCTTAGGACAGGGGCCGCGGCGGTCCTACGAGCAGTACTTC
>-|TRBJ2-5|TRBV12-5|few
CASGLWPTETQYF
TGTGCTAGTGGTTTGTGGCCCACCGAGACCCAGTACTTC
>-|TRBJ2-4|TRBV6-5|-
CASMWGIQNIQYF
TGTGCCAGCATGTGGGGGATCCAAAACATTCAGTACTTC
>-|TRBJ2-1|TRBV7-8|few
CASSFPRGHYNEQFF
TGTGCCAGCAGCTTCCCTCGGGGGCACTACAATGAGCAGTTCTTC
>TRBD2|TRBJ2-7|TRBV4-1|-
CASSHAGTSYEQYF
TGCGCCAGCAGCCATGCCGGGACTAGTTACGAGCAGTACTTC
>-|TRBJ2-5|TRBV6-1|-
CASSPGIAGETQYF
TGTGCCAGCAGCCCCGGGATTGCCGGGGAGACCCAGTACTTC
>TRBD1|TRBJ1-6|TRBV27|-
CASTLRDSYNSPLHF
TGTGCCAGCACCTTACGGGACAGCTATAATTCACCCCTCCACTTT
>-|TRBJ1-2|TRBV2|few
CASSEDGGYNGYTF
TGTGCCAGCAGTGAGGACGGGGGCTATAATGGCTACACCTTC
>TRBD1|TRBJ2-7|TRBV14|-
CASSPAGTGFYEQYF
TGTGCCAGCAGCCCCGCCGGGACAGGGTTCTACGAGCAGTACTTC
>-|TRBJ1-2|TRBV6-6|many
CASSYGRGVYGYGYTF
TGTGCCAGCAGTTATGGGAGGGGGGTGTACGGCTATGGCTACACCTTC
>-|TRBJ2-3|TRBV7-8|-
CASGLEAGFTDTQYF
TGTGCCAGCGGCTTGGAAGCGGGTTTCACAGATACGCAGTATTTT
>-|TRBJ1-2|TRBV15|-
CATSREYGQPDYGYTF
TGTGCCACCAGCAGAGAATATGGACAGCCGGACTATGGCTACACCTTC
>TRBD2|TRBJ2-3|TRBV2|-
CASRWETSFTDTQYF
TGTGCCAGCAGATGGGAGACTAGCTTCACAGATACGCAGTATTTT
>-|TRBJ1-1|TRBV9|-
CASSPTTGDGDTEAFF
TGTGCCAGCAGCCCCACCACAGGCGATGGGGACACTGAAGCTTTCTTT
>TRBD2|TRBJ2-1|TRBV4-1|few
CASSRGTSGGAPHEQFF
TGCGCCAGCAGCCGGGGGACTAGCGGGGGGGCCCCCCATGAGCAGTTCTTC
>TRBD2|TRBJ2-3|TRBV20-1|-
CSVYGGANSADTLYF
TGCAGTGTTTACGGGGGGGCCAATTCAGCAGATACGCTGTATTTT
>TRBD1|TRBJ2-7|TRBV13|few
CASRIRDRSYEQYF
TGTGCCAGCCGAATCCGGGACAGGAGCTACGAGCAGTACTTC
>-|TRBJ2-5|TRBV5-1|-
CASSLGLHEETQYF
TGCGCCAGCAGCTTGGGTCTCCATGAGGAGACCCAGTACTTC
>-|TRBJ2-5|TRBV6-1|-
CASRGGAYQETQYF
TGTGCCAGCAGAGGGGGGGCGTACCAAGAGACCCAGTACTTC
>-|TRBJ1-2|TRBV6-6|many
CASTPQTGYGYTF
TGTGCCAGCACCCCACAGACAGGTTATGGCTACACCTTC
>-|TRBJ1-6|TRBV5-1|-
CASSWGEGNNSPLHF
TGCGCCAGCAGCTGGGGGGAGGGTAATAATTCACCCCTCCACTTT
>TRBD1|TRBJ2-7|TRBV2|-
CASRHGTGEPYEQYF
TGTGCCAGCCGTCACGGTACAGGGGAGCCCTACGAGCAGTACTTC
>-|TRBJ2-5|TRBV2|-
CASTTGDHRVPTQYF
TGTGCCAGTACCACGGGGGACCATCGAGTGCCAACCCAGTACTTC
>-|TRBJ1-4|TRBV18|few
CASSLYLGTNEKLFF
TGTGCCAGCTCACTGTACCTCGGGACTAATGAAAAACTGTTTTTT
>TRBD2|TRBJ2-1|TRBV9|few
CASSGAGGPLNEQFF
TGTGCCAGCAGCGGAGCGGGAGGGCCTCTCAATGAGCAGTTCTTC
>-|TRBJ2-1|TRBV15|few
CATSMGGGGRLGTYNEQFF
TGTGCCACCAGTATGGGAGGTGGGGGACGGCTAGGGACCTACAATGAGCAGTTCTTC
>TRBD2|TRBJ2-7|TRBV14|few
CASGGLATYEQYF
TGTGCCAGCGGAGGACTAGCGACGTACGAGCAGTACTTC
>TRBD1|TRBJ2-2|TRBV20-1|-
CSARVVEAGGKTGELFF
TGCAGTGCTAGAGTTGTAGAAGCAGGGGGTAAAACCGGGGAGCTGTTTTTT
>-|TRBJ2-3|TRBV20-1|-
CSASPYRGTDTQYF
TGCAGTGCTAGCCCCTACCGGGGCACAGATACGCAGTATTTT
>-|TRBJ2-1|TRBV6-6|-
CASSTSGTGTIGEQFF
TGTGCCAGCAGCACGAGCGGGACAGGCACAATCGGAGAGCAGTTCTTC
>-|TRBJ2-1|TRBV27|few
CASSLSPGSGVNEQFF
TGTGCCAGCAGTTTATCCCCCGGGAGTGGGGTGAATGAGCAGTTCTTC
>-|TRBJ1-5|TRBV20-1|-
CSASNPLWEGASNQPQHF
TGCAGTGCTAGTAACCCCTTGTGGGAGGGCGCTAGCAATCAGCCCCAGCATTTT
>-|TRBJ2-1|TRBV7-2|-
CVSSPGSGWDEQFF
TGTGTCAGCAGCCCAGGCAGCGGGTGGGATGAGCAGTTCTTC
>TRBD2|TRBJ2-3|TRBV20-1|few
CSGSGGLPTDTQYF
TGCAGTGGTAGCGGGGGCCTACCCACAGATACGCAGTATTTT
>-|TRBJ1-2|TRBV4-2|few
CASSLQPGGYTF
TGTGCCAGCAGCCTCCAACCGGGGGGGTACACCTTC
>-|TRBJ2-5|TRBV15|-
CATSRGGDQETQYF
TGTGCCACCAGCAGAGGAGGGGATCAAGAGACCCAGTACTTC
>-|TRBJ2-7|TRBV6-1|few
CASSPDPGPYEQYF
TGTGCCAGCAGTCCAGATCCGGGACCCTACGAGCAGTACTTC
>-|TRBJ2-7|TRBV3-1|few
CASSQDDSSYYEQYF
TGTGCCAGCAGCCAAGACGACAGTAGTTACTACGAGCAGTACTTC